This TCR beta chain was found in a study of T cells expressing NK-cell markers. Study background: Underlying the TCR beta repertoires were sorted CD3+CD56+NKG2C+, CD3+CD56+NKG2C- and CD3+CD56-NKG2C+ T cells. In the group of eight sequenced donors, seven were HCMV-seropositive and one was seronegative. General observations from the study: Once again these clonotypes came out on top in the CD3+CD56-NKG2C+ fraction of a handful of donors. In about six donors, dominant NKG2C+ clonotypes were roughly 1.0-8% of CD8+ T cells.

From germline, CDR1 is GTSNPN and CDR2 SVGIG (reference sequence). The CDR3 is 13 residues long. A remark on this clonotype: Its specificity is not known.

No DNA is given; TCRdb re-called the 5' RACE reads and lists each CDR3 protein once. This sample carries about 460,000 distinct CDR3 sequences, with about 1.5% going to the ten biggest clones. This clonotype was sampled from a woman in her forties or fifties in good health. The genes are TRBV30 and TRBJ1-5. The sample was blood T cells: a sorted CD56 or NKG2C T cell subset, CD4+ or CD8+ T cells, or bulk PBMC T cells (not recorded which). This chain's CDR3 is CAWNKDSNQPQHF.